The T cell receptor (beta chain) under discussion was sequenced for a study of cytomegalovirus exposure and HLA in healthy donors (dated by TCRdb to 2017 to 2019). Broadly, across the study: In an earlier analysis of 550 to 750 of the donors, 250 to 300 Gb of sequence data and 100 million or so unique TCR beta sequences from 150 million to 200 million T cells were reported. In addition to the first cohort of around 670 subjects, a separate validation cohort of 100 to 150 different subjects was used. Both class I and class II loci were covered by HLA typing, at four-digit resolution. Roughly five DR-DQ haplotypes were handled as single units for association and clustering because linkage in the cohort was strong. In an earlier analysis of roughly 540 of the donors, high-throughput TCR beta sequencing was used to judge whether each TCR beta V gene segment behaved as functional or pseudogenic. The study used immunosequencing to profile the T cell repertoires of 600 to 850 subjects and linked those repertoires to cytomegalovirus serostatus. The study aimed to test whether signatures of past pathogen exposure could be identified by cataloging public T cell receptors. Donor age, sex, ethnicity and CMV serostatus were compiled together with the repertoire data. Rather than using new phenotypic data, the later analysis identified candidate immune exposures from TCR beta sequences and from how often those sequences occurred across donors. Genome-wide SNP genotypes for about three fifths of the roughly 670 donors were used in a later genetic analysis, which treated that subset as a discovery cohort. The number of typed donors differed by locus: about 620-640 for A, B, C, DRB1 and DQB1; some 500 for DQA1; some 590 for DPA1; and roughly 450 for DPB1. High-throughput TCR immunosequencing, statistical association of individual TCRs with disease status, and machine learning were combined to predict cytomegalovirus infection status. To study patterns of TCR occurrence, a later analysis re-analyzed previously published TCR beta repertoires from around 700 donors and added high-resolution HLA genotyping. All discovery cohort repertoires had been generated on a single sequencing platform. Across roughly 420 genotyped donors of the cohort, an average of approximately 200,000 unique TCR beta nucleotide sequences per donor were sequenced, and approximately 17% of those sequences were non-productive. Approximately 310 gigabases of sequencing data and some 85 million unique TCR sequences were included in an early release covering roughly 600 HLA-typed donors. Of the roughly 400 genotyped donors, approximately 82% fell in the genetic ancestry cluster associated with self-reported Caucasian donors.

The cohort was made up of about 610 healthy bone marrow donors. At the time of sampling, all cohort members were nominally healthy, though unrecorded immune exposures were likely present. The donor tested CMV seropositive and was one of the 289 seropositive cohort members. Each donor provided a peripheral blood sample, and peripheral blood mononuclear cells were used for TCR beta sequencing. The Qiagen DNeasy Blood Extraction Kit was used to extract genomic DNA from the blood cell samples. The investigation overall reported the following: The 87-base-pair reads could not distinguish some IMGT-functional V segments, including TRBV6-2 and TRBV6-3, so those segments were excluded. Presence/absence analyses assumed roughly uniform sequencing depth across donors, an assumption that may not hold. In a later genetic analysis, a missense DCLRE1C variant was associated with V-gene and J-gene trimming of TCR beta chains, and the association was replicated in an independent cohort. Assigning TCR associations to individual alleles was difficult when HLA alleles, especially DR and DQ, strongly co-occurred. The cohort was sequenced for TCR beta chains only, and without alpha or paired-chain data the features that could be detected were limited. In a later analysis, TCR association rates were found to vary across HLA loci, with the most associated TCRs seen for DRB1 alleles and the fewest for HLA-C alleles. In a later analysis, HLA-associated TCR beta chains were found to be more clonally expanded and to have lower generation probabilities than equally common non-associated chains. The earlier analysis of fewer than 750 of the donors excluded around 17 rarely observed V segments, including chromosome 9 orphons, because counts were too low. In vitro tests confirmed that a few of the cytomegalovirus-associated TCR beta chains recognize cytomegalovirus antigens. Because some donors lacked HLA typing at each locus, the association tests relied only on the typed subset. In a later analysis, several top co-occurrence clusters were reported to appear linked to parvovirus B19, influenza, CMV and Epstein-Barr virus. A later analysis associated 16,951 TCR beta sequences with specific HLA alleles at a false discovery rate of 0.05. Linkage disequilibrium might explain the correlated functional status among segregating V segments, but an unknown experimental factor could not be ruled out. While some public TCRs were present in many individuals, most TCR sequences turned up only very rarely across donors. Broadly in line with IMGT annotations, most TCR beta V segments showed up in productive rearrangements about 87% or about 30% of the time in an earlier analysis of 450 to 600 of the donors. Immune exposure information for the cohort was limited to CMV serostatus. A cluster of highly shared sequence variants was judged likely to represent a technical artifact of the sequencing pipeline. In a later genetic analysis, fewer N-insertions in productive TCRs were reported among donors in an Asian-associated ancestry cluster than the roughly 640-donor mean. The classifier was reported to diagnose cytomegalovirus status with high specificity and sensitivity in both the original and validation cohorts. A further reported finding was that TCR beta sequences accurately predicted the HLA-A and HLA-B alleles for most subjects in the first cohort. The study gave a list of under 200 TCR beta chains associated with cytomegalovirus. According to the authors, the approach could potentially be generalized to other disease states and immunological phenotypes. Most CMV-associated TCR beta chains appeared to be HLA-restricted in a later analysis, and the HLA associations seemed to be driven largely by CMV exposure.

A note on this clone: What antigen it recognizes has not been identified. No much larger clone is present one base from it, and per-base qualities are unavailable.

Library generation was performed with the immunoSEQ multiplex PCR assay. For the multiplex PCR, a mixture combining 60 forward primers for TCR Vbeta segments and 13 reverse primers for TCR Jbeta segments was used. Amplification of the CDR3 region of rearranged TCR beta genes was performed with a multiplex PCR assay on genomic DNA. The Illumina HiSeq System was used to sequence the amplified TCR beta libraries as 87-base-pair reads. The paper's data handling went like this. A later analysis counted tens of millions of unique TCR beta chains across the approximately 700 repertoires, and 10 million to 12 million of these chains were shared by at least two donors. Raw reads were error-corrected and collapsed into unique sequences by a nearest-neighbor algorithm in which closely related sequences were merged to remove PCR and sequencing errors. To assign V, D and J gene segments, CDR3 sequences were aligned to IMGT reference sequences. For a sequence to be retained, a match of at least six nucleotides was required to both a V gene segment and a J gene segment. Rearrangements were classified as productive when the CDR3 lacked stop codons and remained in frame with V and J, and all other rearrangements were classified as non-productive. Following IMGT convention, CDR3 was defined as the stretch from the second conserved V-encoded cysteine up to the conserved J-encoded phenylalanine. The earlier analysis of fewer than 700 of the donors excluded sequences that lacked an unambiguous match to a single V gene segment. In an earlier analysis of some 590 of the donors, a V segment was called functional when productive rearrangements were above 56.7%, and segregating when the standard deviation between donors exceeded 5%. To diagnose cytomegalovirus status from the catalog of TCR beta chain sequences, a statistical classification framework was built. A later analysis assigned V and J genes by comparing TCR nucleotide sequences with IMGT/GENE-DB human TR gene sequences. A later analysis assigned CDR3 sequences and most-parsimonious VDJ recombination scenarios with the TCRdist pipeline. A later analysis defined each TCR beta chain by its CDR3 amino acid sequence plus V-gene family, and excluded reads lacking a unique V-gene family. To address suspected cross-contamination and a sequencing artifact, a later analysis removed around 600 highly shared, low-generation-probability nucleotide sequences. In a later analysis, a clonal expansion index for each public chain was calculated from normalized within-repertoire ranks of inferred template counts. Generation probabilities in a later analysis came from a VDJ recombination model fitted to out-of-frame rearrangements, and those results were checked against IGoR. Hypergeometric tests were used in a later analysis to score TCR-TCR, TCR-HLA and TCR-CMV co-occurrence, with a repertoire-size bias correction applied to the TCR pairs. In a later analysis, false discovery rates were estimated by permuting HLA or CMV assignments 20 times. In a later analysis, co-occurring TCRs were grouped using DBSCAN, and TCRdist sequence similarity was added for clustering within HLA-allele-positive subsets. For co-occurrence clustering, repertoires with fewer than 30,000 or more than 120,000 public chains were excluded, along with five repertoires with anomalous nucleotide sharing. TCRdb limited this immuneACCESS table to in-frame rearrangements with V and J called. A share of clones is missing; checked studies link under half to unresolved V genes, and the rest is unexplained. That table gives V, J and clone size, and the DNA gave D and trimming. This sample holds over 150,000 clones; around 80% were observed only once. In total, the top ten clones hold 13% of the sample.

From its cysteine to its phenylalanine, the CDR3 spans 16 amino acids. Only the CDR3 part of the read is kept: 48 bases, read in frame from the first base. The germline V gene yields SGHRS for CDR1 and YFSETQ for CDR2. A distance of 17 bases separates the germline ends of V and J, which lose 4 bases and 0 bases respectively. This clonotype originated in a woman in her forties or fifties in good health and CMV-seropositive. The chain is made from TRBV5-1 and TRBJ2-7, and perhaps TRBD1 as D gene, on 6 matching bases. The specimen sequenced was PBMCs. The encoded CDR3 is CASSPRPGVSSYEQYF. The DNA sequence reads TGCGCCAGCAGCCCCCGCCCAGGGGTAAGCTCCTACGAGCAGTACTTC.